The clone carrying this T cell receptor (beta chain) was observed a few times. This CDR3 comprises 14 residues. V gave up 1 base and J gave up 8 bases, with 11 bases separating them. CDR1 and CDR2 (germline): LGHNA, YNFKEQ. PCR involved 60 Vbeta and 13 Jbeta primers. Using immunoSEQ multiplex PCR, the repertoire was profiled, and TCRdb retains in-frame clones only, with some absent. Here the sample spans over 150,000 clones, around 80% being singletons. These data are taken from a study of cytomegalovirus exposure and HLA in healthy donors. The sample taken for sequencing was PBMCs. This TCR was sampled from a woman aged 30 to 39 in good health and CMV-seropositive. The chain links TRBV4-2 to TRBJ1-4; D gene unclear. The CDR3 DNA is TGTGCCAGCAGCCAAGGGTTCGGGAAAGAAAAACTGTTTTTT. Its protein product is CASSQGFGKEKLFF.